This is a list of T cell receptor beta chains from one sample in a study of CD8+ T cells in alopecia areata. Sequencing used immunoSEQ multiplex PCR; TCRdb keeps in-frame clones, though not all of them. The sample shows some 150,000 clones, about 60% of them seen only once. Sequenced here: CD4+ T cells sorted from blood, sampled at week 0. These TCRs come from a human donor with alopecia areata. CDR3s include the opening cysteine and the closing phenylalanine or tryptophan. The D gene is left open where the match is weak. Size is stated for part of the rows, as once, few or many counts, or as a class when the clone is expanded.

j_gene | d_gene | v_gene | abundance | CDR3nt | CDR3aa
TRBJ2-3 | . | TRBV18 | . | TGTGCCAGCTCACTACAGAGCACAGATACGCAGTATTTT | CASSLQSTDTQYF
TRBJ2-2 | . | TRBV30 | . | TGTGCCTGGAGTACTTTGGACAGCGGGGAGCTGTTTTTT | CAWSTLDSGELFF
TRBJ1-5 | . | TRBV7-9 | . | TGTGCCAGCAGCTTCGGAAACAATCAGCCCCAGCATTTT | CASSFGNNQPQHF
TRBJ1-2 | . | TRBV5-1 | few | TGCGCCAGCAGCTTAGGCGGCGGTGGCTATGGCTACACCTTC | CASSLGGGGYGYTF
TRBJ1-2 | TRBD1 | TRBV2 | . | TGTGCCAGCATCGGACAGGTTGTTACCTATGGCTACACCTTC | CASIGQVVTYGYTF
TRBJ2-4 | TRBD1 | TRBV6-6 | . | TGTGCCAGCAGTTATACAGGGGAAAACATTCAGTACTTC | CASSYTGENIQYF
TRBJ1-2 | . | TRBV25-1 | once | TGTGCCAGCAGTTTGGCGGGGAACTATGGCTACACCTTC | CASSLAGNYGYTF
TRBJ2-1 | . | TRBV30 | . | TGTGCCTGGAGTGGGGTGGATGAGCAGTTCTTC | CAWSGVDEQFF
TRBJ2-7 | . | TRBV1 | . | TGCACCAGCAGCTTCCGTGCCGGGACAAGACGCGAGCAGTACTTC | CTSSFRAGTRREQYF
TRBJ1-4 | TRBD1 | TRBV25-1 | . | TGTGCCAGCAGTCCCAGGGGGGAAAAACTGTTTTTT | CASSPRGEKLFF
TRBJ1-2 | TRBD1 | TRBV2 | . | TGTGCCAGCGGGGACAGGGGGCATCGTGGCTACACCTTC | CASGDRGHRGYTF
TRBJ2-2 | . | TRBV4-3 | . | TGCGCCAGCAGCCAGGGGGGCCGGGACAGATACACCGGGGAGCTGTTTTTT | CASSQGGRDRYTGELFF
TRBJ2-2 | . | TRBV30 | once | TGTGCCTGGAGTTTCAACACCGGGGAGCTGTTTTTT | CAWSFNTGELFF
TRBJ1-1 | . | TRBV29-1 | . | TGCAGCGTTGTTCGGGGGGACTCTGAAGCTTTCTTT | CSVVRGDSEAFF
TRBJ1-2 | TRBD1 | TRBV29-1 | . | TGCAGCGTTGAGAAGGACAGGGGGCTGAAGGGTAACTATGGCTACACCTTC | CSVEKDRGLKGNYGYTF
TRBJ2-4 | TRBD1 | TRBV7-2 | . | TGTGCCAGCAGCTTAGGGTTAGCTTTTGAGGGGGCCGGCAAAAACATTCAGTACTTC | CASSLGLAFEGAGKNIQYF
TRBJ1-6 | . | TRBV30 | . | TGTGCCTGGAGCCTGGGGGGCTGGCAGTCACCCCTCCACTTT | CAWSLGGWQSPLHF
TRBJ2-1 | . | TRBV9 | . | TGTGCCAGCAGCCGGGCGGCCGGGCGCCTTATCAATGAGCAGTTCTTC | CASSRAAGRLINEQFF
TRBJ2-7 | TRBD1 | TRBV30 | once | TGTGCCTGGAGTGATCAGGGGGCCGGCACCTACGAGCAGTACTTC | CAWSDQGAGTYEQYF
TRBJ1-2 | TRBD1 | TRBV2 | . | TGTGCCAGCAGTGGTGCCATCGGACAGGATGGCTACACCTTC | CASSGAIGQDGYTF
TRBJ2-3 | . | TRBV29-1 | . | TGCAGCGTTGCGCAGGGAGGTAGCACAGATACGCAGTATTTT | CSVAQGGSTDTQYF
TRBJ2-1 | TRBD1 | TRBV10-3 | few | TGTGCCATCAGTGAAGAGACAGGGGCCTCCTACAATGAGCAGTTCTTC | CAISEETGASYNEQFF
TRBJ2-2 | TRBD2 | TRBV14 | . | TGTGCCAGCGGCGGGACTATGAACACCGGGGAGCTGTTTTTT | CASGGTMNTGELFF
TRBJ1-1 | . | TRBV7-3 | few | TGTGCCAGCAGCTTACTGGGAGGGAACACTGAAGCTTTCTTT | CASSLLGGNTEAFF
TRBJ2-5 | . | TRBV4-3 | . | TGCGCCAGCAGCCAAGATGTAGAAGAGACCCAGTACTTC | CASSQDVEETQYF
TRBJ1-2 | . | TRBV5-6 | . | TGTGCCAGCAGGGGGTTCGGCAGGGAAGATGGCTACACCTTC | CASRGFGREDGYTF
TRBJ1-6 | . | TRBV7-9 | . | TGTGCCAGCACCTCGGACGTTTCACCCCTCCACTTT | CASTSDVSPLHF
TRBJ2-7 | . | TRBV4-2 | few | TGTGCCAGCAGCCCGACCCTTCGGGGCCTCAACTCCTACGAGCAGTACTTC | CASSPTLRGLNSYEQYF
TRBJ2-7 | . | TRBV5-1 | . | TGCGCCAGCAGCCCTAGTAGATCCGGGAACTCCTACGAGCAGTACTTC | CASSPSRSGNSYEQYF